This TCR beta chain was identified in a study of T cell responses to AZD1222 COVID-19 vaccine (dated by TCRdb to the early 2020s). Regarding the complete study: TCR sequencing covered fewer than 250 trial participants: about 210 given two doses of AZD1222 and approximately 25 given two doses of MenACWY control vaccine. Enrollment into the trials was organized by age into subgroups of 18-55, 56-69 and 70-plus years, and those subgroups contained approximately 150, 30 and 60 TCR-sequenced participants, respectively. On the study overall, not on this receptor specifically: Epitopes outside the regions mutated in the B.1.351 and B.1.1.7 variants were reportedly recognized by nearly half of the unique spike-specific TCRs. The whole spike protein was spanned by vaccine-associated CD4 TCRs, and dominant responses were seen in regions 160-218 and 743-854. Participants were mostly white British and included more females than males, and it was suggested by the authors that clonal diversity may have been underestimated. The 56-69-year group was small, and its depth increase did not reach significance, likely because of low power. Because no samples from the day 14 peak response were available, repertoires could be characterized only after the peak T cell response. Only 5 to 7 AZD1222 recipients were SARS-CoV-2 seropositive at baseline, limiting conclusions about previously exposed vaccinees. After two AZD1222 doses, both the breadth and the depth of spike-specific TCRs were significantly higher than at day 0 and than in MenACWY recipients.

The time point label of this sample denotes: about 28 days (+/-7) after the second vaccine dose. AZD1222 recipients whose second dose came at about 4 weeks and those whose second dose came at about 12 weeks were combined into one group, since spike-specific TCR depth and breadth did not differ between the two schedules. Samples from vaccinated people were obtained from the UK trials COV001 and COV002, which included a single-blind randomized controlled phase 2/3 trial of AZD1222 (ChAdOx1 nCoV-19) in healthy adults. Trial participant PBMC samples were collected at day 0 and day 28 after the second dose for TCRbeta chain sequencing. The CDR3 runs 16 residues from the cysteine to the phenylalanine. Only the CDR3 region is kept as DNA, spanning 48 bases read in frame from base 1. CDR1 is given as LNHDA and CDR2 as SQIVND, both from the germline V gene (reference sequence). V and J lose 3 bases and 1 base, and a span of 13 bases separates them.

Remarks on this clone: No cognate antigen has been identified for it. Within one base of it there is no much larger clone, and no base qualities were kept.

The CDR3 regions of human TCRbeta chains were subjected to immunosequencing. The published analysis was carried out like this. Repertoire TCRs were matched against a reference library of SARS-CoV-2-specific TCRs generated with the MIRA antigen-specificity platform. Breadth meant the fraction of unique TCRs that were SARS-CoV-2-associated, whereas depth meant the fraction of total T cells that were SARS-CoV-2-associated. Each spike-specific TCR was assigned to its reactive spike region and to a CD4 or CD8 class using the MIRA data. Log10-transformed breadth and depth values were compared by one-way ANOVA with Sidak's multiple comparisons tests. As stored in TCRdb, this immuneACCESS dataset retains in-frame rearrangements with V and J assigned. A fraction of the clones does not appear; measured against another copy, unresolved V genes explain less than half of the discrepancy, and the remainder lacks a known reason. The V and J calls and clone size are taken from that table; D and trimming were inferred from the DNA. A total of tens of thousands of clones appear in this sample, around 93% of them only once. Of the sample, 8% falls within the top ten clones.

Specimen: peripheral blood, collected 28 days after the second AZD1222 dose. In this chain, TRBV19 is recombined with TRBJ1-3, with the D gene not confidently named. The clonotype originates from an adult who received the AZD1222 COVID-19 vaccine. The CDR3 is CASSMKARGSGNTIYF. The DNA sequence follows: TGTGCCAGTAGTATGAAGGCCCGCGGGTCTGGAAACACCATATATTTT.